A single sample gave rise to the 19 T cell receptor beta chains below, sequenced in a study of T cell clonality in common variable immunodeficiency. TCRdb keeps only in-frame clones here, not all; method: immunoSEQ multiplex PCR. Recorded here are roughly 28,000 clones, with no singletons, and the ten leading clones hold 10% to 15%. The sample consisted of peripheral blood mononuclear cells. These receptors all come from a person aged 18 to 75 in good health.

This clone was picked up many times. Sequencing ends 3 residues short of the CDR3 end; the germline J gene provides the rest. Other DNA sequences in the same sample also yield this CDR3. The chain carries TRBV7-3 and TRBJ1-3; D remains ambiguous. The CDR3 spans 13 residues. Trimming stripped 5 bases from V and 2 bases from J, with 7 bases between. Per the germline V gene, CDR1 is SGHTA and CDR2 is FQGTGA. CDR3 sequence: CASSLEPGNTIYF. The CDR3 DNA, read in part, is TGTGCCAGCAGCCTAGAGCCTGGAAACACC.

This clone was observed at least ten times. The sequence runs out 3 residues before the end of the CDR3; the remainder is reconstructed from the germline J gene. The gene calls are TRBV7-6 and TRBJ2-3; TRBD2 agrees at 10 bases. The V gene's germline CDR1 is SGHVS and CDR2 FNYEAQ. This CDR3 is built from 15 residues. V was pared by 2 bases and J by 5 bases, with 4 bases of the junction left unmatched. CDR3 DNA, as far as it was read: TGTGCCAGCAGCTTAAGCGGGGGGGCGGGAGATACG. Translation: CASSLSGGAGDT. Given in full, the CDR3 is CASSLSGGAGDTQYF.

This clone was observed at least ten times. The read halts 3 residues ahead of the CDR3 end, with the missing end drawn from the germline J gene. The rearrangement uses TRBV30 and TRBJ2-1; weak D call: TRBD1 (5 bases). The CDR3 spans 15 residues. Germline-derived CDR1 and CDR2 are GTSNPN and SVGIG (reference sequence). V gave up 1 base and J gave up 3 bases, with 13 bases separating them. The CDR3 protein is CAWSAFRTHYNEQFF. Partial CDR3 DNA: TGTGCCTGGAGTGCCTTTAGGACACACTACAATGAG.

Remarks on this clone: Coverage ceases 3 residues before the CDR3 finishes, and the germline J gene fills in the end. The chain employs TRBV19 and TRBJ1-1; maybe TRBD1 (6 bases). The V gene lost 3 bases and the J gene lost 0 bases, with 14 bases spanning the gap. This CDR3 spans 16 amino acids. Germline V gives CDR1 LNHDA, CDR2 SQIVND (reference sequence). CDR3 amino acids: CASSIGQLPMNTEAFF. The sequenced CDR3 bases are TGTGCCAGTAGTATTGGACAGTTACCCATGAACACTGAA.

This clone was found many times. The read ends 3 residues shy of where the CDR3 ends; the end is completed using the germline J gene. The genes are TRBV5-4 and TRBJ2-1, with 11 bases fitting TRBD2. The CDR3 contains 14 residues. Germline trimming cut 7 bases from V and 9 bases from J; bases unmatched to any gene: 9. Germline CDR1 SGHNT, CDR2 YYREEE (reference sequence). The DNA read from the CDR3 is TGTGCCAGCCTTAGCGGGGGGGCATTAGGTGAG. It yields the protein CASLSGGALGE. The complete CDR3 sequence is CASLSGGALGEQFF.

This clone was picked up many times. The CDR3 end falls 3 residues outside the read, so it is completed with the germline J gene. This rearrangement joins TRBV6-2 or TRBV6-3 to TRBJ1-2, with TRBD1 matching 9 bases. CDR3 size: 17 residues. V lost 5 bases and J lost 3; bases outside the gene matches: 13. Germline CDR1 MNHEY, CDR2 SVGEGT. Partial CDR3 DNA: TGTGCCAGCAGTCCCGGGACAGGGAAGAAAGTCGACTATGGC. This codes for CASSPGTGKKVDYG. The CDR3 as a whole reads CASSPGTGKKVDYGYTF.

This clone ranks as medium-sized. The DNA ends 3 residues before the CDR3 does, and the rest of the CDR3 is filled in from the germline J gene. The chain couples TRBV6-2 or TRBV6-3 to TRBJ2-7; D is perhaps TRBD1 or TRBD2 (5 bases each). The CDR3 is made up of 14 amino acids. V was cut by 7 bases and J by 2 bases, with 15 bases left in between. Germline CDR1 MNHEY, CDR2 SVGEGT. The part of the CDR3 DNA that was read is TGTGCCAGCATCGAGGGGCCCCATACCTACGAG. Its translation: CASIEGPHTYE. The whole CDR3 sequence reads CASIEGPHTYEQYF.

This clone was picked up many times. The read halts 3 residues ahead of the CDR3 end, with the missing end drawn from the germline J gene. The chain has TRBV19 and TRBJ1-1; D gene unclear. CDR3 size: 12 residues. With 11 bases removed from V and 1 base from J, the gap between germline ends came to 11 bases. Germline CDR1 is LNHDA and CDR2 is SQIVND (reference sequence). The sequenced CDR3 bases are TGTGCCTCAAAGGAGGGGAACACTGAA. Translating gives CASKEGNTE. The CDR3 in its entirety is CASKEGNTEAFF.

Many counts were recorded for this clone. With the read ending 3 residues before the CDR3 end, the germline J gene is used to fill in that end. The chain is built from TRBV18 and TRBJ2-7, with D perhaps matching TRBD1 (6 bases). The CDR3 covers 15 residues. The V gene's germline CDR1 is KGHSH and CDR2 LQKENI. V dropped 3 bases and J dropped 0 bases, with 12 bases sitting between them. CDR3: CASSPFGTRSYEQYF. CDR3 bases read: TGTGCCAGCTCACCCTTCGGGACACGCTCCTACGAG.

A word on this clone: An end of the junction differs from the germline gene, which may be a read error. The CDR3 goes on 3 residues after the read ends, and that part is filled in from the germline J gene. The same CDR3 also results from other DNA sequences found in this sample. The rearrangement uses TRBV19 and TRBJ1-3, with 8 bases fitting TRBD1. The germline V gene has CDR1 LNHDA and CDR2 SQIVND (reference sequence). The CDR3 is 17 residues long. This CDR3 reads CASSINRGTYSGNTIYF. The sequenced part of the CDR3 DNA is TGTGCCAGTAGTATCAACAGGGGGACTTACTCTGGAAACACG.

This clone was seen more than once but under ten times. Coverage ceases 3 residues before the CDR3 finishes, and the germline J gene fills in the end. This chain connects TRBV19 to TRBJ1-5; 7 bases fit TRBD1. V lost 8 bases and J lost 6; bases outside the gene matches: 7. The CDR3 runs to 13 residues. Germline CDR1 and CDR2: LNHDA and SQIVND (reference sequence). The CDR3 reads CASWRGLGQPQHF. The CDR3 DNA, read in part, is TGTGCCAGTTGGAGGGGGCTAGGTCAGCCC. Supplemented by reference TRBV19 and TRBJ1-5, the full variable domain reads DGGITQSPKYLFRKEGQNVTLSCEQNLNHDAMYWYRQDPGQGLRLIYYSQIVNDFQKGDIAEGYSVSREKKESFPLTVTSAQKNPTAFYLCASWRGLGQPQHFGDGTRLSIL.

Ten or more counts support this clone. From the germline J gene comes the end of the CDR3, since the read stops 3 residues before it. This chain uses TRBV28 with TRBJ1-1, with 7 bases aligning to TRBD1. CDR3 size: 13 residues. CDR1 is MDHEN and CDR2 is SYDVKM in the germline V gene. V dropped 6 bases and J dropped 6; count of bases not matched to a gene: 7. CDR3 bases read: TGTGCCAGCAGGTCAGGGGGAATTCCTGAA. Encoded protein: CASRSGGIPE. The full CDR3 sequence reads CASRSGGIPEAFF.

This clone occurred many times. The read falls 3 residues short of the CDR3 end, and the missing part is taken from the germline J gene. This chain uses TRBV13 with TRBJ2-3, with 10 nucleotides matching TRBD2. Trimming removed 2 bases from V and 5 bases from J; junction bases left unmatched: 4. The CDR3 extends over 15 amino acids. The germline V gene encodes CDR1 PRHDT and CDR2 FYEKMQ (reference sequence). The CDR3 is CASSLRASGGDTQYF. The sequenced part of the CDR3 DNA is TGTGCCAGCAGCTTAAGAGCTAGCGGGGGAGATACG.

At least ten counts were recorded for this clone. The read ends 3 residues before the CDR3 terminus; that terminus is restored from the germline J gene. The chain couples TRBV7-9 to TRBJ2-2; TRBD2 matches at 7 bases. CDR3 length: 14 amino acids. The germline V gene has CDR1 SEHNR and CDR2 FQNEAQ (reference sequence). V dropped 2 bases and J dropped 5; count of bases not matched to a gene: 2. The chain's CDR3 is CASSLSGGTGELFF. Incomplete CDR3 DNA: TGTGCCAGCAGCTTATCGGGGGGAACCGGGGAG.

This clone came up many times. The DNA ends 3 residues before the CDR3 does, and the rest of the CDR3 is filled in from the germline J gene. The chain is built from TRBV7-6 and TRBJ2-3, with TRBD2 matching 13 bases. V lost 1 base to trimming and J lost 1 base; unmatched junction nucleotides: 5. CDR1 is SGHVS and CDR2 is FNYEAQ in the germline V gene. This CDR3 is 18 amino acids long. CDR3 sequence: CASSLEGTSGVGTDTQYF. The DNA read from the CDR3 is TGTGCCAGCAGCTTAGAAGGGACTAGCGGGGTAGGCACAGATACG.

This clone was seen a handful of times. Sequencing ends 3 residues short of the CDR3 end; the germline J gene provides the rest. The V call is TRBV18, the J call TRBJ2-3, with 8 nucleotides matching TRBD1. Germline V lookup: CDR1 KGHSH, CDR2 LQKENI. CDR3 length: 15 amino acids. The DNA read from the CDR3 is TGTGCCAGCTCACAAAACAGGGGGTATCAAGAGACG. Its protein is CASSQNRGYQET. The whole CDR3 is CASSQNRGYQETQYF.

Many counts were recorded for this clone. CDR3 sequence reads: CASSLGDRAYQPQHF. CDR3 bases read: TGTGCCAGCAGCTTGGGGGACAGGGCTTATCAGCCC. The chain links TRBV5-6 to TRBJ1-5; 9 bases map to TRBD1. The missing CDR3 end, 3 residues past where the read stops, is filled in from the germline J gene. The trim removed 0 bases at V and 5 bases at J, leaving 3 bases unmatched. This CDR3 spans 15 amino acids. Germline lookup yields CDR1 SGHDT and CDR2 YYEEEE.

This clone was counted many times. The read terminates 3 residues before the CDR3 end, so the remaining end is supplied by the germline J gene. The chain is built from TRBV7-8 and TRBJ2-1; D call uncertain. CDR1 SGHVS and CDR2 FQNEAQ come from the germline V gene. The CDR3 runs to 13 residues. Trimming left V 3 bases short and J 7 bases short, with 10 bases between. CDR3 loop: CASSFGPTNEQFF. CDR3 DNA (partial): TGTGCCAGCAGCTTTGGGCCTACAAATGAG.

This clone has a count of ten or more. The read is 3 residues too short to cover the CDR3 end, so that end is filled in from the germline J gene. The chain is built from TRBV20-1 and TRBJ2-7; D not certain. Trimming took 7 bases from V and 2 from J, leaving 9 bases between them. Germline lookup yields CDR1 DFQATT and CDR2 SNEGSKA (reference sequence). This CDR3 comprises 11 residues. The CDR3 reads CSGAQTYEQYF. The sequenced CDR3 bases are TGCAGTGGGGCCCAAACCTACGAG.